This T cell receptor (beta chain) was profiled in a study of a mutant IDH1 vaccine in newly diagnosed glioma. Turning to the study itself: An approximately 62% male, approximately 40% female split and a mean age of around 41 years characterized treated patients. Beforehand, treatment had been radiotherapy, temozolomide, or both; the majority received both. General study findings and limits: Pseudoprogression appears to have had no connection to changes in top peripheral T cell clonotypes.

Sequencing was performed with immunoSEQ multiplex PCR; in TCRdb, only in-frame clones are kept and a portion is missing. The top ten clones hold roughly 5% of a sample with tens of thousands of clones, over 75% of them seen once. Documented time point: baseline, week 1 (first vaccination visit). Treatment reported: pre-vaccination baseline after standard-of-care therapy. Each of the donors came in with new WHO grade 3 or 4 astrocytomas that were IDH1-mutant and ATRX-lost. The CDR3 extends over 15 amino acids. V was shortened by 0 bases and J by 5 bases, with 14 bases between the two germline ends. Germline CDR1 and CDR2: SGHRS and YFSETQ. As for this clone: Its antigen is currently unknown.

This specimen consisted of PBMCs, obtained from a glioma patient treated with radiotherapy, temozolomide or both. The clonotype originates from a man aged 35 to 55 with glioma. Some clones in this sample may be carry-over from other donors' samples. This rearrangement joins TRBV5-1 to TRBJ1-1, with a weak D call TRBD1 (5 bases). This chain's CDR3 is CASSLVAGGRTEAFF. The CDR3 DNA is TGCGCCAGCAGCTTGGTAGCCGGGGGGAGGACTGAAGCTTTCTTT. Drawing the rest from reference TRBV5-1 and TRBJ1-1, the complete variable domain is KAGVTQTPRYLIKTRGQQVTLSCSPISGHRSVSWYQQTPGQGLQFLFEYFSETQRNKGNFPGRFSGRQFSNSRSEMNVSTLELGDSALYLCASSLVAGGRTEAFFGQGTRLTVV.